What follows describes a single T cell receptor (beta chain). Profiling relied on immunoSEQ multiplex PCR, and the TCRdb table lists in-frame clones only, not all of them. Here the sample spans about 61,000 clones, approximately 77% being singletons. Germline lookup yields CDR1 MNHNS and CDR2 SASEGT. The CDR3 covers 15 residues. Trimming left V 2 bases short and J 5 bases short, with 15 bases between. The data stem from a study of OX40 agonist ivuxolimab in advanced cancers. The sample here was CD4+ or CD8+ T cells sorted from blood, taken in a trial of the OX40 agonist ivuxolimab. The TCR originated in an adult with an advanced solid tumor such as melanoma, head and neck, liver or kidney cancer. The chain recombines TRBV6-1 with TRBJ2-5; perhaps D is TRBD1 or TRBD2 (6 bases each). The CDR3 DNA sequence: TGTGCCAGCAGTGAATTTCTGGGGGGCGCTGAGACCCAGTACTTC. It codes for CASSEFLGGAETQYF.